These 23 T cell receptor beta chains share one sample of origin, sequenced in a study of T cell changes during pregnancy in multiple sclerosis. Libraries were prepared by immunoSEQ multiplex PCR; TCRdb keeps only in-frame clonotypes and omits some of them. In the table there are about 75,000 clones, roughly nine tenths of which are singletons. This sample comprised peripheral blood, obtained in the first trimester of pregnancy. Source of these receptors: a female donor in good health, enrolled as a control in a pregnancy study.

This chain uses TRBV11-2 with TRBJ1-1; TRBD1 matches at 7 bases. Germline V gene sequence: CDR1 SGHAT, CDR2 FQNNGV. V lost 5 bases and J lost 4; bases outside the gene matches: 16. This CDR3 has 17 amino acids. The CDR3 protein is CASSPWDRLYDSTEAFF. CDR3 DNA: TGTGCCAGCAGCCCATGGGACAGATTGTATGATAGCACTGAAGCTTTCTTT.

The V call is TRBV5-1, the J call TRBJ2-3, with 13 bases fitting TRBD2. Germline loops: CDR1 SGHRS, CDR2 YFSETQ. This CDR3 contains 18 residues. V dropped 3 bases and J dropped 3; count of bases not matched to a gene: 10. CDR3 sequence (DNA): TGCGCCAGCAGCTCAGGGACTAGCGGGGTCCTAAGGACAGATACGCAGTATTTT. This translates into CASSSGTSGVLRTDTQYF. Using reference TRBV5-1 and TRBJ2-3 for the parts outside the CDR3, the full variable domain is KAGVTQTPRYLIKTRGQQVTLSCSPISGHRSVSWYQQTPGQGLQFLFEYFSETQRNKGNFPGRFSGRQFSNSRSEMNVSTLELGDSALYLCASSSGTSGVLRTDTQYFGPGTRLTVL.

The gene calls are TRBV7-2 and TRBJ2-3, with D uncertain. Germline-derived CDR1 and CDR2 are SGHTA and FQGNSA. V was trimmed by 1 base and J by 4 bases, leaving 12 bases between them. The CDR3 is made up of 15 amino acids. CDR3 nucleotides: TGTGCCAGCAGCTTAGTGATGGCAATCCCAGATACGCAGTATTTT. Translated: CASSLVMAIPDTQYF.

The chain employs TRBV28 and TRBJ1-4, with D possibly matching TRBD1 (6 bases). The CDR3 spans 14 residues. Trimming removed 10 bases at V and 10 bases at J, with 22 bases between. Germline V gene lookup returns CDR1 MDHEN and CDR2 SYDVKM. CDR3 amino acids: CATFRETGGGKLFF. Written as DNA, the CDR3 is TGTGCCACCTTCCGAGAGACAGGTGGAGGAAAACTGTTTTTT.

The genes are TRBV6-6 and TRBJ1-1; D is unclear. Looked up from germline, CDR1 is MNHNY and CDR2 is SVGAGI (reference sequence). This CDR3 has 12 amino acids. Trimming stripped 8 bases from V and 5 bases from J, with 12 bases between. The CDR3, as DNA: TGTGCCAGCCGGGTTGGAGAGACTGAAGCTTTCTTT. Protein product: CASRVGETEAFF.

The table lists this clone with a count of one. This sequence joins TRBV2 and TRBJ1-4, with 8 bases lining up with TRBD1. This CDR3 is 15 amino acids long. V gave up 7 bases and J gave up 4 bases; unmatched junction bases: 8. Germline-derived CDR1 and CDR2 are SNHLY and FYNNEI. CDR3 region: CASTGQGRGNEKLFF. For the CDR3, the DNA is TGTGCCAGCACCGGACAGGGCCGAGGTAATGAAAAACTGTTTTTT.

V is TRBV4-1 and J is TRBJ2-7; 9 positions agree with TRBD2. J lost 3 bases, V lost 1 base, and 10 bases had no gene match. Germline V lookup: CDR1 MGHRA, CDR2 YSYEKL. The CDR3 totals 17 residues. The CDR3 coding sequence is TGCGCCAGCAGCCAAGTCCTTGCCCCGCGGGGGGGCTACGAGCAGTACTTC. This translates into CASSQVLAPRGGYEQYF.

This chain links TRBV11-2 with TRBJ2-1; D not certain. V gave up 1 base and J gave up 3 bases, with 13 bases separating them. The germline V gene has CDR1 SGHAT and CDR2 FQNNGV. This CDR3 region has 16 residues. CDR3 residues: CASSLALRSLYNEQFF. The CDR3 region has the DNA TGTGCCAGCAGCTTAGCTCTACGGAGCCTCTACAATGAGCAGTTCTTC. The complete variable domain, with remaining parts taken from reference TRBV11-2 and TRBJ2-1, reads EAGVAQSPRYKIIEKRQSVAFWCNPISGHATLYWYQQILGQGPKLLIQFQNNGVVDDSQLPKDRFSAERLKGVDSTLKIQPAKLEDSAVYLCASSLALRSLYNEQFFGPGTRLTVL.

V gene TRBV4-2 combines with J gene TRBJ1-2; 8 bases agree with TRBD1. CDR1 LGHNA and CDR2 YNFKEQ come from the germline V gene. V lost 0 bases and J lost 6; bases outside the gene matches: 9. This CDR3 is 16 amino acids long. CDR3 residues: CASSQEAGQVTDGYTF. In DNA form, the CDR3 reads TGTGCCAGCAGCCAAGAGGCGGGACAGGTGACCGATGGCTACACCTTC.

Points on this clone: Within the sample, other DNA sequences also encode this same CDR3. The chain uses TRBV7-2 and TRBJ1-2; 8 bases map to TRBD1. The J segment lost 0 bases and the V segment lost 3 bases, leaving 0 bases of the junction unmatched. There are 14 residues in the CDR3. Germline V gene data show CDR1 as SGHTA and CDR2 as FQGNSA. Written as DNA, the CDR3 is TGTGCCAGCAGCTTGGACAGGGCTAACTATGGCTACACCTTC. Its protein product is CASSLDRANYGYTF. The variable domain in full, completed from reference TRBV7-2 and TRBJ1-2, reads GAGVSQSPSNKVTEKGKDVELRCDPISGHTALYWYRQSLGQGLEFLIYFQGNSAPDKSGLPSDRFSAERTGGSVSTLTIQRTQQEDSAVYLCASSLDRANYGYTFGSGTRLTVV.

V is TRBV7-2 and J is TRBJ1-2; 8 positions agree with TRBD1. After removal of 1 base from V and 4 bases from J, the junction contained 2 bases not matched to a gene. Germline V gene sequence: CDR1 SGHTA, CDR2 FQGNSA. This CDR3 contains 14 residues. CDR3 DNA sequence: TGTGCCAGCAGCTTAGGGACAGGGACCTATGGCTACACCTTC. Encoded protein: CASSLGTGTYGYTF.

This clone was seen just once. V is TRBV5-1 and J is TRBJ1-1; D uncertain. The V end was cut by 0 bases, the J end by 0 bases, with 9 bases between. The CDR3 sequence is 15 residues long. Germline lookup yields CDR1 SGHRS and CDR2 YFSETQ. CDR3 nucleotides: TGCGCCAGCAGCTTGGTACGGGAATTGAACACTGAAGCTTTCTTT. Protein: CASSLVRELNTEAFF.

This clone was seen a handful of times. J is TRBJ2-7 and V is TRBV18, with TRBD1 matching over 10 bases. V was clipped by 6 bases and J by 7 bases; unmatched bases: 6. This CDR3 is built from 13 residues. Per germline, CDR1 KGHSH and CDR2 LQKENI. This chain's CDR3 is CASSRQGAWEQYF. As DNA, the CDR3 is TGTGCCAGCTCGCGACAGGGGGCCTGGGAGCAGTACTTC.

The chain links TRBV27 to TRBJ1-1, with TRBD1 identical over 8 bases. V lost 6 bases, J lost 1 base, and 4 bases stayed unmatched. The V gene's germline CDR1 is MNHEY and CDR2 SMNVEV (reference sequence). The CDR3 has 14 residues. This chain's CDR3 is CASRKQGGNTEAFF. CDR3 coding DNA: TGTGCCAGCAGAAAACAGGGGGGGAACACTGAAGCTTTCTTT.

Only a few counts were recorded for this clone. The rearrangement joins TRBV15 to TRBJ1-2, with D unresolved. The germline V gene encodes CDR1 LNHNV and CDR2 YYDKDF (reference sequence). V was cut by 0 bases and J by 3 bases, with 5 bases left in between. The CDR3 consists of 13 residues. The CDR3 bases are TGTGCCACCAGCAGAGAACTTGACTATGGCTACACCTTC. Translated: CATSRELDYGYTF.

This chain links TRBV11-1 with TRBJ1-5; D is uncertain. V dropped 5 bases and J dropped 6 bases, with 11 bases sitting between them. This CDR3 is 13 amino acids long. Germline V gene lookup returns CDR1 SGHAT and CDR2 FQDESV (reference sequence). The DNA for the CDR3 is TGTGCCAGCAGCCCTAATATGAGTCAGCCCCAGCATTTT. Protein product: CASSPNMSQPQHF. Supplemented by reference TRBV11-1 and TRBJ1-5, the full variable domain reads EAEVAQSPRYKITEKSQAVAFWCDPISGHATLYWYRQILGQGPELLVQFQDESVVDDSQLPKDRFSAERLKGVDSTLKIQPAELGDSAMYLCASSPNMSQPQHFGDGTRLSIL.

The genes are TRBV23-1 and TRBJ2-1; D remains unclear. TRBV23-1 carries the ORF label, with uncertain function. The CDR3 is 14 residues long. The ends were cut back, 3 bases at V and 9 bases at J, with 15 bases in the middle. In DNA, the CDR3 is TGCGCCAGCAGTCACCCCTCTGGCGGTCGTGAGCAGTTCTTC. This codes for CASSHPSGGREQFF.

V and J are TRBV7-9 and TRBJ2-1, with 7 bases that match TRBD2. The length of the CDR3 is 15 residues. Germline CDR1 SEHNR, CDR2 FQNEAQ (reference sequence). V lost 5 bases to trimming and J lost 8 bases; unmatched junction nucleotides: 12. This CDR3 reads CASSPSSGPEDEQFF. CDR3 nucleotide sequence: TGTGCCAGCAGCCCCAGTAGCGGGCCTGAGGATGAGCAGTTCTTC.

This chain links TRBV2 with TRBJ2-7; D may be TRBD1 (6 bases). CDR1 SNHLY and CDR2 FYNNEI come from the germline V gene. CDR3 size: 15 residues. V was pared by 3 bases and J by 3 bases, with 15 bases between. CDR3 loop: CASSDRGLAFYEQYF. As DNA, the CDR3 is TGTGCCAGCAGTGACAGGGGCCTGGCTTTCTACGAGCAGTACTTC.

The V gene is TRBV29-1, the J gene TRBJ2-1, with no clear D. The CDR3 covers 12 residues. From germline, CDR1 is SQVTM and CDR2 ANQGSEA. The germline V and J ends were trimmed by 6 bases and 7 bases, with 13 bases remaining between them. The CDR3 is CSVGQPRNEQFF. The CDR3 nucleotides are TGCAGCGTGGGCCAGCCGCGAAATGAGCAGTTCTTC.

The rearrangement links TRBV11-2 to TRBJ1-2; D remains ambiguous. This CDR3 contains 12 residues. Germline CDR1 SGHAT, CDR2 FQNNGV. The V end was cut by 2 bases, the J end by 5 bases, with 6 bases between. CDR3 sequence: CASSLNQYGYTF. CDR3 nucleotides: TGTGCCAGCAGCTTAAATCAATATGGCTACACCTTC.

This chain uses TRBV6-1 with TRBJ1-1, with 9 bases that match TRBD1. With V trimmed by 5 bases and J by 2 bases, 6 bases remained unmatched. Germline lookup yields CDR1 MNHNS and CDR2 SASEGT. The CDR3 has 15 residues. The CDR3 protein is CASSLSGQGNTEAFF. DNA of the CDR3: TGTGCCAGCAGTCTCTCGGGACAGGGAAACACTGAAGCTTTCTTT.

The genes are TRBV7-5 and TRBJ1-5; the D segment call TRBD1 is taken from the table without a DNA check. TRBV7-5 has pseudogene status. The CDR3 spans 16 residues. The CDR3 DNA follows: TGTGCCAGAAGCCCCGGGACAGGGGGTAGGGATCAGCCCCAGCATTTT. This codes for CARSPGTGGRDQPQHF.